This record concerns one T cell receptor beta chain sequence. Its antigen remains unknown. Here immunoSEQ multiplex PCR was the method, and the copy in TCRdb shows in-frame clones only, minus some. There are some 100,000 clones in the sample; approximately 86% occur only once, and roughly 0.8% lies in the top ten. This entry is derived from a study of OX40 agonist ivuxolimab in advanced cancers. Study summary: The dose-escalation group included hepatocellular carcinoma, melanoma, renal cell carcinoma and head and neck cancer. Findings of the study overall: Among the lowest levels of clonal expansion were found in partial responders at 0.1-3.0 mg/kg. It was not determined which antigens were specifically recognized by the peripheral T cells that had undergone clonal expansion.

V shed 5 bases and J shed 7 bases, with 10 bases lying between them. CDR1 SGHKS and CDR2 YYEKEE come from the germline V gene (reference sequence). The length of the CDR3 is 11 residues. V is TRBV5-5 and J is TRBJ2-7; the D is unclear. Material: CD4+ or CD8+ T cells sorted from blood, obtained in a trial of the OX40 agonist ivuxolimab. The clonotype was recovered from an adult with an advanced solid tumor such as melanoma, head and neck, liver or kidney cancer. Written as DNA, the CDR3 is TGTGCCAGCAGTGCCCTAGTGGAGCAGTACTTC. Translating it yields CASSALVEQYF.